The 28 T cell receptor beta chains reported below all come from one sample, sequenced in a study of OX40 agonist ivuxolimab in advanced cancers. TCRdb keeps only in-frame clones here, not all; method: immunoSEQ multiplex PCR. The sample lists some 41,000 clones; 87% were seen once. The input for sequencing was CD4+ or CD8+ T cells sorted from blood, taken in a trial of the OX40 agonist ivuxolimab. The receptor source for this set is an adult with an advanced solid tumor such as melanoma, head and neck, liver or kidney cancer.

The CDR3 sequence is CASSSVGNYGYTF. DNA of the CDR3: TGTGCCAGCAGCTCCGTCGGGAACTATGGCTACACCTTC. The J gene is TRBJ1-2, the V gene TRBV7-9; D gene ambiguous. The CDR3 is 13 amino acids. The germline V gene has CDR1 SEHNR and CDR2 FQNEAQ (reference sequence). Trimming shortened V by 4 bases and J by 2 bases, and 8 bases separated the two germline ends.

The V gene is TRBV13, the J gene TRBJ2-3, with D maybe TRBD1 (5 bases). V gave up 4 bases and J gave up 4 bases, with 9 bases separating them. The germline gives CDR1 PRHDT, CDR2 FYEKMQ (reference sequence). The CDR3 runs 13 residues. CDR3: CASSSKQADTQYF. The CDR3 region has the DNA TGTGCCAGCAGCTCTAAACAGGCAGATACGCAGTATTTT. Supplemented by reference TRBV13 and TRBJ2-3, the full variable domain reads AAGVIQSPRHLIKEKRETATLKCYPIPRHDTVYWYQQGPGQDPQFLISFYEKMQSDKGSIPDRFSAQQFSDYHSELNMSSLELGDSALYFCASSSKQADTQYFGPGTRLTVL.

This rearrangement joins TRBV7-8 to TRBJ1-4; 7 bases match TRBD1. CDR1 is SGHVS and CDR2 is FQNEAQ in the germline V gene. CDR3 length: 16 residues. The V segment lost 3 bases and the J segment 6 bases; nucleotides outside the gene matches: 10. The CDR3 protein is CASSLVEGAPYEKLFF. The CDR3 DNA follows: TGTGCCAGCAGCTTGGTTGAGGGGGCGCCTTATGAAAAACTGTTTTTT.

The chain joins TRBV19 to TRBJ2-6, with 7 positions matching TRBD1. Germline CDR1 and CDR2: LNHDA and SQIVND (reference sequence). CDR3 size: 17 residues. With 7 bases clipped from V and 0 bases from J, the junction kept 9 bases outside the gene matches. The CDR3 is CASKERQGRSGANVLTF. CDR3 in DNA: TGTGCCAGTAAAGAGCGACAGGGCCGCTCTGGGGCCAACGTCCTGACTTTC.

The chain's CDR3 is CASSLVRDTGELFF. The CDR3 coding sequence is TGTGCCAGCAGCTTAGTCCGGGACACCGGGGAGCTGTTTTTT. The V and J genes are TRBV11-3 and TRBJ2-2; D is unresolved. The germline gives CDR1 SGHNT, CDR2 YENEEA. V lost 1 base and J 3 bases, leaving 6 bases between the germline ends. The CDR3 is 14 amino acids. Full variable domain (outside the CDR3, taken from reference TRBV11-3 and TRBJ2-2): EAGVVQSPRYKIIEKKQPVAFWCNPISGHNTLYWYLQNLGQGPELLIRYENEEAVDDSQLPKDRFSAERLKGVDSTLKIQPAELGDSAVYLCASSLVRDTGELFFGEGSRLTVL.

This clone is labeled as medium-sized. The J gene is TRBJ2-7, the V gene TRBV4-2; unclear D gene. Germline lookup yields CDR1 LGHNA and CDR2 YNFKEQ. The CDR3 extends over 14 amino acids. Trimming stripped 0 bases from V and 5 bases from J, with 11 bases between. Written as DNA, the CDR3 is TGTGCCAGCAGCCAAGATATTCATAGAAACGAGCAGTACTTC. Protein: CASSQDIHRNEQYF.

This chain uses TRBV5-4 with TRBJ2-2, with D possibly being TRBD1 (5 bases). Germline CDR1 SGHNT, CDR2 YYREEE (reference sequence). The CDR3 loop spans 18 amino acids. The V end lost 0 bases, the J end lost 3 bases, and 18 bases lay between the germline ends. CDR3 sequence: CASSLAGSTVPYTGELFF. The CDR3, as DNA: TGTGCCAGCAGCTTGGCCGGATCGACAGTCCCCTACACCGGGGAGCTGTTTTTT.

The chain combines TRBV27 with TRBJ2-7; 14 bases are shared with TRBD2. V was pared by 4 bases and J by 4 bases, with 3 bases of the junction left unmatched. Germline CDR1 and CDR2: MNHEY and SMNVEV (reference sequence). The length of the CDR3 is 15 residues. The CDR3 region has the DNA TGTGCCAGCAGTTGGGGGACTAGCGGGGGATACGAGCAGTACTTC. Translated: CASSWGTSGGYEQYF.

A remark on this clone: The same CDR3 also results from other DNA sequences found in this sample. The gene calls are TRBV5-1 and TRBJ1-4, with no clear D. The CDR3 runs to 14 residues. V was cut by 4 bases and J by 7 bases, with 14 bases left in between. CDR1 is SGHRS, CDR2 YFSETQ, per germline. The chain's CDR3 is CASSQMGTSEKLFF. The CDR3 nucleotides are TGCGCCAGCAGCCAAATGGGCACATCTGAAAAACTGTTTTTT.

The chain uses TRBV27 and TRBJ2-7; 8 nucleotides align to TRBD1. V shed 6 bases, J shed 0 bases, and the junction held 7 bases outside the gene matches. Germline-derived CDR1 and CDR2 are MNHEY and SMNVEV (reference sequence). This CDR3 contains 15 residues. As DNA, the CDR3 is TGTGCCAGCAGCCCCGACAGGGGTGGCTCCTACGAGCAGTACTTC. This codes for CASSPDRGGSYEQYF.

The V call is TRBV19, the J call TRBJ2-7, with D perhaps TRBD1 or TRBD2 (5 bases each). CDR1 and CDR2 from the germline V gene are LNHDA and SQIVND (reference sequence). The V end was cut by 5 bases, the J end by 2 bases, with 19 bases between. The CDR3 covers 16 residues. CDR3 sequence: CASSPAGPGRPYEQYF. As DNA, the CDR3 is TGTGCCAGTAGTCCCGCAGGGCCGGGACGCCCCTACGAGCAGTACTTC.

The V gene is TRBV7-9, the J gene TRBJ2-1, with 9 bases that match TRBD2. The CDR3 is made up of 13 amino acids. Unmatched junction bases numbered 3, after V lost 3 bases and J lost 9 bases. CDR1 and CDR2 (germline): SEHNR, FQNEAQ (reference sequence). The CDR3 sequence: CASSLGLAAEQFF. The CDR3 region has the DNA TGTGCCAGCAGCTTGGGACTAGCCGCTGAGCAGTTCTTC.

The CDR3 sequence is CASSPPNGPETQYF. CDR3 bases: TGTGCCAGCTCACCACCGAACGGACCAGAGACCCAGTACTTC. V is TRBV18 and J is TRBJ2-5; D remains unclear. CDR1 KGHSH and CDR2 LQKENI come from the germline V gene. Trimming pared 0 bases from V and 4 bases from J, leaving 9 bases between. The CDR3 sequence is 14 residues long.

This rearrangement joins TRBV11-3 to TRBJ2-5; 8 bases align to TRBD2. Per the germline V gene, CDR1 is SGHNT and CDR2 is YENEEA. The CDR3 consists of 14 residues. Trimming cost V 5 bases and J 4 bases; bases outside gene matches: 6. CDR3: CASSPVAGGETQYF. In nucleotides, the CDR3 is TGTGCCAGCAGCCCCGTTGCGGGAGGAGAGACCCAGTACTTC. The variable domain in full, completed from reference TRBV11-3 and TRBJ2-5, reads EAGVVQSPRYKIIEKKQPVAFWCNPISGHNTLYWYLQNLGQGPELLIRYENEEAVDDSQLPKDRFSAERLKGVDSTLKIQPAELGDSAVYLCASSPVAGGETQYFGPGTRLLVL.

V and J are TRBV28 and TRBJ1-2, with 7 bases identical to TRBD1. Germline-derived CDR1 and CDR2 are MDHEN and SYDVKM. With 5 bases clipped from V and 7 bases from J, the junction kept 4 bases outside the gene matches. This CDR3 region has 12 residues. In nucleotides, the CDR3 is TGTGCCAGCAGTCTCGGACAGGCTGGCTACACCTTC. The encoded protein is CASSLGQAGYTF.

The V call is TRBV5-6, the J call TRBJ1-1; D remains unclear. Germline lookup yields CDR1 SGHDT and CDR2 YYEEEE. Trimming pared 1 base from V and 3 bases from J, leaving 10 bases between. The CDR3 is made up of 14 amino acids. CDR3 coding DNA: TGTGCCAGCAGCTTGTTCGGGGATTACACTGAAGCTTTCTTT. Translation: CASSLFGDYTEAFF.

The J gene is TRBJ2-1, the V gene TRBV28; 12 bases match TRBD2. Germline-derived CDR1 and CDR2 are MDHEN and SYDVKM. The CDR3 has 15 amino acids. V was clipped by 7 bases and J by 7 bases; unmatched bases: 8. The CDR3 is CASIFGLAGRNEQFF. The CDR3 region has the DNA TGTGCCAGCATTTTCGGACTAGCGGGACGGAATGAGCAGTTCTTC.

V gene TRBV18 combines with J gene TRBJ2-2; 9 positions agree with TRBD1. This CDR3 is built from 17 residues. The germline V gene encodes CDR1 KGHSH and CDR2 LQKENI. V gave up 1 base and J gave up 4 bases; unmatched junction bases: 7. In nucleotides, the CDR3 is TGTGCCAGCTCACCACGGGGACAGGGTCTAGGCACCGGGGAGCTGTTTTTT. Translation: CASSPRGQGLGTGELFF.

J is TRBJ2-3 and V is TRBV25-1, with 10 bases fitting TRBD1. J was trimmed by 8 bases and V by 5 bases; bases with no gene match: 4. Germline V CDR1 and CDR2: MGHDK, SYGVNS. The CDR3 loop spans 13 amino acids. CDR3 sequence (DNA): TGTGCCAGCAGTAGGACAGGGGGGGGTACGCAGTATTTT. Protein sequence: CASSRTGGGTQYF.

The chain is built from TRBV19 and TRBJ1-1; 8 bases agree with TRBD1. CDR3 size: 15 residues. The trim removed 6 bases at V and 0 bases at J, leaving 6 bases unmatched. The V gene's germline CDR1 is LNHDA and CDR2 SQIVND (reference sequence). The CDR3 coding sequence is TGTGCCAGTAGGTCCCAGGGGGCTATGAACACTGAAGCTTTCTTT. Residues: CASRSQGAMNTEAFF. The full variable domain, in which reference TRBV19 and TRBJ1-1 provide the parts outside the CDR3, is DGGITQSPKYLFRKEGQNVTLSCEQNLNHDAMYWYRQDPGQGLRLIYYSQIVNDFQKGDIAEGYSVSREKKESFPLTVTSAQKNPTAFYLCASRSQGAMNTEAFFGQGTRLTVV.

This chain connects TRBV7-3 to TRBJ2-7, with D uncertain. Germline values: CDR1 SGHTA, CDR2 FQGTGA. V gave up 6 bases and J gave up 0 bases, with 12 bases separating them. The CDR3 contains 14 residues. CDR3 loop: CASSPFRHSYEQYF. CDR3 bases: TGTGCCAGCAGTCCTTTTCGCCACTCCTACGAGCAGTACTTC.

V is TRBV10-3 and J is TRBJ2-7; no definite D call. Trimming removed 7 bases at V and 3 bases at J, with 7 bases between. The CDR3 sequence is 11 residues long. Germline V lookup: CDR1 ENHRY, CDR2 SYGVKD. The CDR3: CAIMARYEQYF. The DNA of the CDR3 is TGTGCCATCATGGCCCGCTACGAGCAGTACTTC.

The CDR3 is CASRSGITYGYTF. As DNA, the CDR3 is TGTGCCAGCCGGTCTGGGATTACCTATGGCTACACCTTC. This sequence joins TRBV7-9 and TRBJ1-2; D not resolved. Trimming stripped 8 bases from V and 4 bases from J, with 14 bases between. The CDR3 runs to 13 residues. Germline assignment: CDR1 SEHNR and CDR2 FQNEAQ (reference sequence).

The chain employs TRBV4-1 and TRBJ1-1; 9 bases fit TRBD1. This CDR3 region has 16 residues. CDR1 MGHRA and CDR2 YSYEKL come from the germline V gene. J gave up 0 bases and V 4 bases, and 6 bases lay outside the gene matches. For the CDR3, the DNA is TGCGCCAGCAGCCCCGGACAGGGGATTATGAACACTGAAGCTTTCTTT. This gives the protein CASSPGQGIMNTEAFF.

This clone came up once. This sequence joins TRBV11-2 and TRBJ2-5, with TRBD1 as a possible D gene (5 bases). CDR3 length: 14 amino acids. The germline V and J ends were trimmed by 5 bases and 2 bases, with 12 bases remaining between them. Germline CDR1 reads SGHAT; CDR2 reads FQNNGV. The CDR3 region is CASSPGHKQETQYF. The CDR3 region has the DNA TGTGCCAGCAGCCCCGGACACAAACAAGAGACCCAGTACTTC.

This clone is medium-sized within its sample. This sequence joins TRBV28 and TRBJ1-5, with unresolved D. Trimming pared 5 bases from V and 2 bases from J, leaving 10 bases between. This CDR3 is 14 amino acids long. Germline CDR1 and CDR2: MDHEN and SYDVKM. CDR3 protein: CASSMGWGNQPQHF. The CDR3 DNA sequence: TGTGCCAGCAGTATGGGCTGGGGCAATCAGCCCCAGCATTTT. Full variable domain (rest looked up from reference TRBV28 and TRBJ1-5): DVKVTQSSRYLVKRTGEKVFLECVQDMDHENMFWYRQDPGLGLRLIYFSYDVKMKEKGDIPEGYSVSREKKERFSLILESASTNQTSMYLCASSMGWGNQPQHFGDGTRLSIL.

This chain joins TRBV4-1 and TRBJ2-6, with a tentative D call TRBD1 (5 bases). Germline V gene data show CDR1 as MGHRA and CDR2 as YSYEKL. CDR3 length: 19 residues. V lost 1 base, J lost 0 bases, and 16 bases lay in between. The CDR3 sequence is CASSQGGSLRASGANVLTF. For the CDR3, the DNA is TGCGCCAGCAGCCAAGGCGGAAGTCTCAGGGCCTCTGGGGCCAACGTCCTGACTTTC.

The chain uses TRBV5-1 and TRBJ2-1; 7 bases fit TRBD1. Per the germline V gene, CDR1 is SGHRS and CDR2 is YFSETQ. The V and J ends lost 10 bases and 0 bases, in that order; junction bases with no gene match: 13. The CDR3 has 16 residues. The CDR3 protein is CACEEGAGGSYNEQFF. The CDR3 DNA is TGCGCCTGCGAAGAGGGAGCAGGGGGCTCCTACAATGAGCAGTTCTTC.